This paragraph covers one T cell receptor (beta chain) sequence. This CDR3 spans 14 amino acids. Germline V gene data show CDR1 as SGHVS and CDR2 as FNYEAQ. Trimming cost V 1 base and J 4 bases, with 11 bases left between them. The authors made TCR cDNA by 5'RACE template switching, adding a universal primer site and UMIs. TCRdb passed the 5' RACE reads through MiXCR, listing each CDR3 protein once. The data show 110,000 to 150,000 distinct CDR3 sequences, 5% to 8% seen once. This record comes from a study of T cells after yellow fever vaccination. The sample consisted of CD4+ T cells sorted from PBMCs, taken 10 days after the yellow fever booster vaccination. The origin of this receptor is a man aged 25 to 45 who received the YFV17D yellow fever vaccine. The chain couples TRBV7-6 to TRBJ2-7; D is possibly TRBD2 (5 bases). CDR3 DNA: TGTGCCAGCAGCTTAGGTGGGAGTCGGTACGAGCAGTACTTC. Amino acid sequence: CASSLGGSRYEQYF.